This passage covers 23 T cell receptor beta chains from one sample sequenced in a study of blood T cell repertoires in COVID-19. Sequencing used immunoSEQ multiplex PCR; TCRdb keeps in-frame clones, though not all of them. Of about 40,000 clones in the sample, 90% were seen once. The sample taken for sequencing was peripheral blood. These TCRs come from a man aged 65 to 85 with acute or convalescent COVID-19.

The CDR3 DNA follows: TGTGCCATCAGTAACAGGGGGGATGGCTACACCTTC. As protein: CAISNRGDGYTF. The gene calls are TRBV10-3 and TRBJ1-2, with TRBD1 matching 8 bases. Trimming cost V 5 bases and J 6 bases; bases outside gene matches: 2. Germline CDR1 ENHRY, CDR2 SYGVKD. This CDR3 has 12 amino acids.

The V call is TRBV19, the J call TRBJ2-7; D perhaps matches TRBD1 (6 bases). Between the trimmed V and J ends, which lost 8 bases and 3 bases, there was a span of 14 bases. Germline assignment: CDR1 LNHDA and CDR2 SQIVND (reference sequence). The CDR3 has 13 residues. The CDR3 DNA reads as TGTGCCAGTTCAAACAGGGACCTCTACGAGCAGTACTTC. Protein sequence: CASSNRDLYEQYF.

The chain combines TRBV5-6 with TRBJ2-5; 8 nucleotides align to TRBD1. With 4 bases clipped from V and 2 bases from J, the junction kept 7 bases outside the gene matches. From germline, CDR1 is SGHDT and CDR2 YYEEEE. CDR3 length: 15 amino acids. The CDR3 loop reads CASSVAWDRQETQYF. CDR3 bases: TGTGCCAGCAGCGTGGCCTGGGACAGGCAAGAGACCCAGTACTTC.

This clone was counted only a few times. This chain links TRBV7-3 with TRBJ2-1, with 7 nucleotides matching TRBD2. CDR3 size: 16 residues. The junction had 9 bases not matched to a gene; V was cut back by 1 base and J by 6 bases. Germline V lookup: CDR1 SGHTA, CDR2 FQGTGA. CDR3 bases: TGTGCCAGCAGCTTAAATCAGCGGGACCTTTTCAATGAGCAGTTCTTC. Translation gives CASSLNQRDLFNEQFF.

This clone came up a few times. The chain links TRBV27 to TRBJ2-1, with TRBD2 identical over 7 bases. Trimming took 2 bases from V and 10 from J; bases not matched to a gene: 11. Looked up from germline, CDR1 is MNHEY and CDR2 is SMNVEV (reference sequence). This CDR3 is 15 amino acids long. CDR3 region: CASSLGAGRVDEQFF. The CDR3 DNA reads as TGTGCCAGCAGTTTAGGAGCGGGAAGGGTTGACGAGCAGTTCTTC.

The CDR3 sequence is CASSLTADRVGGYTF. In DNA form, the CDR3 reads TGCGCCAGCAGCTTAACCGCGGACAGGGTAGGAGGCTACACCTTC. This chain links TRBV5-1 with TRBJ1-2; 8 nucleotides align to TRBD1. Germline V gives CDR1 SGHRS, CDR2 YFSETQ. V lost 2 bases, J lost 8 bases, and 11 bases stayed unmatched. The CDR3 runs 15 residues.

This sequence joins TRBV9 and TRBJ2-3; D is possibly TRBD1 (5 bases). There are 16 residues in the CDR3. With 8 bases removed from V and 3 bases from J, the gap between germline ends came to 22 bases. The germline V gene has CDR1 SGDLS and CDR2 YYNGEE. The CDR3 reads CARGPVVREFTDTQYF. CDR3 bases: TGTGCCAGAGGCCCGGTAGTCAGGGAATTTACAGATACGCAGTATTTT.

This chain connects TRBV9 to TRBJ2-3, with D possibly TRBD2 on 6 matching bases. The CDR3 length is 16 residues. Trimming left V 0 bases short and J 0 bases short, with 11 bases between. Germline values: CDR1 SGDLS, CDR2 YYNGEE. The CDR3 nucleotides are TGTGCCAGCAGCGTAGGAGCTAGCGAGAGCACAGATACGCAGTATTTT. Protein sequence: CASSVGASESTDTQYF.

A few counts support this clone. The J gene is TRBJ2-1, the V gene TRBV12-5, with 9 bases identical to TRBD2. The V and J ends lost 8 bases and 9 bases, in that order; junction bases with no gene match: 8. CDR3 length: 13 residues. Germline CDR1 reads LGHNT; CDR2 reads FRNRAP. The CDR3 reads CASSGRTPGEQFF. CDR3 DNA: TGTGCTAGTAGCGGGAGGACACCAGGTGAGCAGTTCTTC.

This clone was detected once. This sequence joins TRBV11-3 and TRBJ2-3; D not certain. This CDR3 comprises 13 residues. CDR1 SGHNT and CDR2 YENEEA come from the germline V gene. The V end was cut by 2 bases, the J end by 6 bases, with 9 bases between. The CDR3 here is CASSLNLRDTQYF. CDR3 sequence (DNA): TGTGCCAGCAGCTTAAACTTGCGGGATACGCAGTATTTT.

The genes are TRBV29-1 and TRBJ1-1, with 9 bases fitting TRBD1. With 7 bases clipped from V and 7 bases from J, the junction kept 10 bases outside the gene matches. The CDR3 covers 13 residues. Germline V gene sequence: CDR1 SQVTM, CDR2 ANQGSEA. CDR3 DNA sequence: TGCAGCGCCCTGGACAGGGGCCGGGGTGAAGCTTTCTTT. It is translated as CSALDRGRGEAFF.

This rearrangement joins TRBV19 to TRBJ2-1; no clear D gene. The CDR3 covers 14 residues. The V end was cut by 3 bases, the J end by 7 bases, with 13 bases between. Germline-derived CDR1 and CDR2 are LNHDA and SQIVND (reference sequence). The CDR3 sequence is CASSISSLMNEQFF. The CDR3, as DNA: TGTGCCAGTAGTATTTCGTCCCTAATGAATGAGCAGTTCTTC.

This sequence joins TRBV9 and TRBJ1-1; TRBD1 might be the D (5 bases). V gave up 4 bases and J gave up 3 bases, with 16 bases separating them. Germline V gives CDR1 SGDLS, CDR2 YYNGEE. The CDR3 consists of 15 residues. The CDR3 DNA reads TGTGCCAGCAGCCCTTCGGCAGTCAGGGACACTGAAGCTTTCTTT. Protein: CASSPSAVRDTEAFF.

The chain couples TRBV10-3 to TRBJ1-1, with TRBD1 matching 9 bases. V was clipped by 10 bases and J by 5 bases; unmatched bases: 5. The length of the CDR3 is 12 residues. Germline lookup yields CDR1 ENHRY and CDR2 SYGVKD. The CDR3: CATGTGLTEAFF. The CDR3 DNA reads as TGTGCCACCGGGACAGGGTTGACTGAAGCTTTCTTT.

The CDR3 spells CASRPIAMAGGIDTQYF. In DNA, the CDR3 is TGTGCCAGCAGACCAATCGCCATGGCGGGAGGCATAGATACGCAGTATTTT. The chain is built from TRBV7-2 and TRBJ2-3, with 8 bases aligning to TRBD2. Germline loops: CDR1 SGHTA, CDR2 FQGNSA. The CDR3 totals 17 residues. V lost 6 bases, J lost 5 bases, and 16 bases stayed unmatched.

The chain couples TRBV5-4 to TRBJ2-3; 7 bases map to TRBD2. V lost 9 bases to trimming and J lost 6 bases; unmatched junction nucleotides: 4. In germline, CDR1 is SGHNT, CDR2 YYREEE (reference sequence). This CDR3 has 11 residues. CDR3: CATILADTQYF. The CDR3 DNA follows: TGTGCCACCATACTAGCGGATACGCAGTATTTT.

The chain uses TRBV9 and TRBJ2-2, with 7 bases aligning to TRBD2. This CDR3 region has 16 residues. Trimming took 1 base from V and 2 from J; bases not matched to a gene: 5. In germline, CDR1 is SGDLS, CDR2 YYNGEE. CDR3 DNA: TGTGCCAGCAGCGTACTGGCGGGAGATAACACCGGGGAGCTGTTTTTT. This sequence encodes CASSVLAGDNTGELFF.

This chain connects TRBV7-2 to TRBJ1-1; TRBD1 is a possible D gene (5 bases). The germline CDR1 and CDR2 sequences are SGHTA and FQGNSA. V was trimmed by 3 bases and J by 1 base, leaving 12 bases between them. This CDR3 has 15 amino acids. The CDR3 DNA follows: TGTGCCAGCAGCTTCATGGGCGGGGGGAACACTGAAGCTTTCTTT. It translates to CASSFMGGGNTEAFF.

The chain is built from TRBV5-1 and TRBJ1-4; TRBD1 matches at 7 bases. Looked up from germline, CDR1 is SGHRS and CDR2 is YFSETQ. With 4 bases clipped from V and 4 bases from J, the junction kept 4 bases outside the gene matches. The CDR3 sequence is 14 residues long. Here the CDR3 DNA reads TGCGCCAGCAGCGAGGGACAGTTTAATGAAAAACTGTTTTTT. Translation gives CASSEGQFNEKLFF. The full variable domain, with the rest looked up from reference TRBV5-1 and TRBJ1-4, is KAGVTQTPRYLIKTRGQQVTLSCSPISGHRSVSWYQQTPGQGLQFLFEYFSETQRNKGNFPGRFSGRQFSNSRSEMNVSTLELGDSALYLCASSEGQFNEKLFFGSGTQLSVL.

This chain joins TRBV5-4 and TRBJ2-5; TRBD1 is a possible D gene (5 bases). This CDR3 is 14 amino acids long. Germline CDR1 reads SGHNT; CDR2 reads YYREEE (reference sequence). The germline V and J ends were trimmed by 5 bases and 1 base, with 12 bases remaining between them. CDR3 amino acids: CASSPQGAQETQYF. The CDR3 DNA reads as TGTGCCAGCAGTCCTCAGGGTGCCCAAGAGACCCAGTACTTC.

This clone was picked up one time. DNA of the CDR3: TGTGCCAGTAGTATTGACGGGAGAGGGGGCAATCAGCCCCAGCATTTT. The encoded protein is CASSIDGRGGNQPQHF. The chain uses TRBV19 and TRBJ1-5, with D possibly matching TRBD1 (5 bases). Germline values: CDR1 LNHDA, CDR2 SQIVND (reference sequence). The CDR3 runs to 16 residues. V was shortened by 3 bases and J by 2 bases, with 14 bases between the two germline ends.

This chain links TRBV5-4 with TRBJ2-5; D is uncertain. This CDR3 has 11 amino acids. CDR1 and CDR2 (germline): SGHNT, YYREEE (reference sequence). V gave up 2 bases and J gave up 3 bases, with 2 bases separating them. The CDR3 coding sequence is TGTGCCAGCAGCTTTAAAGAGACCCAGTACTTC. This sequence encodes CASSFKETQYF.

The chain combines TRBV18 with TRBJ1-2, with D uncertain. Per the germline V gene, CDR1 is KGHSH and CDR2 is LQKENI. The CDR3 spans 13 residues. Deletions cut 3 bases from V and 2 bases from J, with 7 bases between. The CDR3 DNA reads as TGTGCCAGCTCACCGGGCCAGAACTATGGCTACACCTTC. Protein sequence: CASSPGQNYGYTF.